This T cell receptor (beta chain) was sequenced for a study of blood T cell repertoires in COVID-19. At the level of the study: There were acute and convalescent COVID-19 samples, and they came from the United States, Italy and Spain. From T cells, B-cell-depleted T cells, or PBMCs came the material, which was cDNA or gDNA.

The table lists this clone with a few counts. Trimming shortened V by 6 bases and J by 4 bases, and 13 bases separated the two germline ends. The CDR3 spans 14 residues. Germline CDR1 is SNHLY and CDR2 is FYNNEI. Source study methods: Nucleated cell counts were estimated from reference gene primer amplification. The repertoire was sequenced with immunoSEQ multiplex PCR; TCRdb's copy has only in-frame clones and lacks some. The V and J calls and clone size were taken over from that table, and D and trimming were inferred from the DNA. The table shows under 85,000 clones, with around 89% occurring only once.

The V and J genes are TRBV2 and TRBJ1-3; D unclear. Sequenced input: peripheral blood. The sequence came from a man aged 65 to 79 with active or convalescent COVID-19. CDR3 DNA: TGTGCCAGCAGAGAGAGGGATTTCGGAAACACCATATATTTT. It translates to CASRERDFGNTIYF.